This T cell receptor (beta chain) was identified in a study of T cell responses to AZD1222 COVID-19 vaccine. General observations from the study: Donors were chiefly white British, with a greater number of females, and clonal diversity was perhaps underestimated. Spike was spanned by vaccine-associated CD4 TCRs, with dominance at 160-218 and 743-854. Elevations in Spike-specific TCR breadth and depth followed administration of two AZD1222 doses. There were repertoire samples only from the period after the peak T cell response.

Measured with immunoSEQ multiplex PCR; TCRdb has only the in-frame clones, and not every one. In the table there are approximately 110,000 clones, approximately 86% of which are singletons. CDR3 length: 14 residues. V was pared by 5 bases and J by 2 bases, with 12 bases between. Germline loops: CDR1 SGHTA, CDR2 FQGTGA. A remark on this clone: Its target is not known.

The clonotype was recovered from an adult in good health. V gene TRBV7-3 combines with J gene TRBJ1-1; D may be TRBD1 (5 bases). The sample consisted of peripheral blood, taken on day 0 of MenACWY control vaccination. CDR3 loop: CASSPLGENTEAFF. CDR3 DNA: TGTGCCAGCAGCCCCTTGGGGGAAAACACTGAAGCTTTCTTT. Full variable domain (remainder filled in from reference TRBV7-3 and TRBJ1-1): GAGVSQTPSNKVTEKGKYVELRCDPISGHTALYWYRQSLGQGPEFLIYFQGTGAADDSGLPNDRFFAVRPEGSVSTLKIQRTERGDSAVYLCASSPLGENTEAFFGQGTRLTVV.